This T cell receptor (beta chain) was recovered during a study of cytomegalovirus exposure and HLA in healthy donors. It was with 60 Vbeta and 13 Jbeta primers that the PCR ran. The table came from immunoSEQ multiplex PCR; TCRdb's copy has only in-frame clones and leaves some out. The sample holds about 190,000 clones, roughly 83% seen once. In this sample, this clone turned up a few times. Its specificity is not known. Trimming shortened V by 4 bases and J by 2 bases, and 17 bases separated the two germline ends. The CDR3 is made up of 16 amino acids. Per germline, CDR1 MNHEY and CDR2 SVGAGI. Study conclusions and caveats: Analyzed later, most CMV-associated TCR beta chains appeared HLA-restricted. Cytomegalovirus status was reportedly diagnosed by the classifier with high specificity and sensitivity.

This receptor was obtained from a woman in her 50s in good health and CMV-seronegative. V and J are TRBV6-5 and TRBJ1-2; weak D call: TRBD1 (6 bases). The sequencing sample was made of PBMCs. The CDR3 protein is CASSSGTRLPNYGYTF. The DNA of the CDR3 is TGTGCCAGCAGTTCGGGGACACGGCTACCAAACTATGGCTACACCTTC.